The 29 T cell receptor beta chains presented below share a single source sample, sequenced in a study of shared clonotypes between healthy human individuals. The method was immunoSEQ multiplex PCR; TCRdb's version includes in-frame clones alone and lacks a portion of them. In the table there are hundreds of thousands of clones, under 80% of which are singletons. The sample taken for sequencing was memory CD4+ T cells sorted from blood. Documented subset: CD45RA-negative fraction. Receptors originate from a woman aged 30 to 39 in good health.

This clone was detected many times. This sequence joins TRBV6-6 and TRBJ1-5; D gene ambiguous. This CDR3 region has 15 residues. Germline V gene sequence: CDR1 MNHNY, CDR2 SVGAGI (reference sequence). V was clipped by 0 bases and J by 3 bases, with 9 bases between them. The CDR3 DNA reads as TGTGCCAGCAGTTACTCGAGGCAGAACAATCAGCCCCAGCATTTT. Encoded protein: CASSYSRQNNQPQHF.

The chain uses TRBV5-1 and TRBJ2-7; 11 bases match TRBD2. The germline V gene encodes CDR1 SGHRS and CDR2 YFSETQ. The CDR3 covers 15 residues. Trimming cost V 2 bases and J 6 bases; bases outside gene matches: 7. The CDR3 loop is CASSLLAGEPAEQYF. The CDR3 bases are TGCGCCAGCAGCTTACTAGCGGGAGAGCCGGCCGAGCAGTACTTC.

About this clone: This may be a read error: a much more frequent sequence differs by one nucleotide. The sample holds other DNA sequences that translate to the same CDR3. This chain's CDR3 is CASSVGETQYF. The DNA of the CDR3 is TGTGCCAGCAGTGTGGGAGAGACCCAGTACTTC. The chain couples TRBV6-1 to TRBJ2-5; D is ambiguous. The V gene lost 4 bases and the J gene lost 4 bases, with 4 bases spanning the gap. The CDR3 spans 11 residues. The germline V gene encodes CDR1 MNHNS and CDR2 SASEGT.

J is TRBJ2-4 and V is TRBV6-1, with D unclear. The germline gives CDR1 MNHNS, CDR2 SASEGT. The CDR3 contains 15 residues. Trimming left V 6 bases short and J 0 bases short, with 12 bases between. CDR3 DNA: TGTGCCAGCAGGTCAGCGAGCCCAGCCAAAAACATTCAGTACTTC. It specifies CASRSASPAKNIQYF.

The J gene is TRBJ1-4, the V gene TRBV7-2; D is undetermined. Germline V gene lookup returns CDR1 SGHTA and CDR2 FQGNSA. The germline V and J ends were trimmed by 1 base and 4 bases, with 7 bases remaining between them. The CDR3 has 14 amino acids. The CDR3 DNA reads TGTGCCAGCAGCTTAGTGCACAGTAATGAAAAACTGTTTTTT. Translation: CASSLVHSNEKLFF.

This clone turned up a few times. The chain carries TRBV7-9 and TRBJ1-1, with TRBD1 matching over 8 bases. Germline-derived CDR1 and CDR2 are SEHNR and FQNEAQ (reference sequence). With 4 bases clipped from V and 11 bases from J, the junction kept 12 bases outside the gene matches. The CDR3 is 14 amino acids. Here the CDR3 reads CASSSGQGTTSAFF. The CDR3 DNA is TGTGCCAGCAGCTCCGGACAGGGCACGACTAGTGCTTTCTTT.

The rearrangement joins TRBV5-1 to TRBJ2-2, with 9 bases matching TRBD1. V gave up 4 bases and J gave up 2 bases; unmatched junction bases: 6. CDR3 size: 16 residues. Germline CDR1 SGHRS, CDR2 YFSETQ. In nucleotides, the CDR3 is TGCGCCAGCAGCCCATGGACAGGGGCAAACACCGGGGAGCTGTTTTTT. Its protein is CASSPWTGANTGELFF.

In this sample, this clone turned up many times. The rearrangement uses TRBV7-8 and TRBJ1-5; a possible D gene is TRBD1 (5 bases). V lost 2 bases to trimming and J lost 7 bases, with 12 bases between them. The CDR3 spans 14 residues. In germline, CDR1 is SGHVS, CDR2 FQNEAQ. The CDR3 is CASSLQGGSQPQHF. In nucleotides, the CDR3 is TGTGCCAGCAGCTTACAGGGAGGTAGCCAGCCCCAGCATTTT. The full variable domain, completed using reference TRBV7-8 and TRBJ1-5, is GAGVSQSPRYKVAKRGQDVALRCDPISGHVSLFWYQQALGQGPEFLTYFQNEAQLDKSGLPSDRFFAERPEGSVSTLKIQRTQQEDSAVYLCASSLQGGSQPQHFGDGTRLSIL.

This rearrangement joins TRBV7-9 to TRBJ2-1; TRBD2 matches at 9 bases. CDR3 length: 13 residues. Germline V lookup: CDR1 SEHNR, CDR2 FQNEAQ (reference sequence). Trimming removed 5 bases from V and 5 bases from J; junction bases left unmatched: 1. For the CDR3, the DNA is TGTGCCAGCAGCCGACTAGCGGACAATGAGCAGTTCTTC. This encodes CASSRLADNEQFF.

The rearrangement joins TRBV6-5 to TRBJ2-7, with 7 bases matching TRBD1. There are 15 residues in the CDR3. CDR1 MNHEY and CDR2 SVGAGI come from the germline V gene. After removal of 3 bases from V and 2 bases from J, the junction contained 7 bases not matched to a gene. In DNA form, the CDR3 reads TGTGCCAGCAGTTATACCCCAGGACAGGCCTACGAGCAGTACTTC. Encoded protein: CASSYTPGQAYEQYF.

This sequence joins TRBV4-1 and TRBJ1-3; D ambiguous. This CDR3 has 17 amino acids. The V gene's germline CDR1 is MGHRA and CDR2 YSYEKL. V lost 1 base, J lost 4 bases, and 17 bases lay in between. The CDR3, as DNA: TGCGCCAGCAGCCAAGGAGATGGGAGGTGGAGGGGAAACACCATATATTTT. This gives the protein CASSQGDGRWRGNTIYF.

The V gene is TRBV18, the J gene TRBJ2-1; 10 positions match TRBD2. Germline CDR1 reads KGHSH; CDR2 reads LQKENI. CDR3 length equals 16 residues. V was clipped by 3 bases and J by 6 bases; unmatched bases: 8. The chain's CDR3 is CASSPQGTSGTNEQFF. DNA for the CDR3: TGTGCCAGCTCACCGCAAGGTACTAGCGGGACCAATGAGCAGTTCTTC.

The CDR3 region is CASSQERIRYEQYF. The CDR3 DNA reads as TGTGCCAGCTCACAGGAGCGGATCCGCTACGAGCAGTACTTC. The chain is built from TRBV18 and TRBJ2-7, with a weak D call TRBD2 (5 bases). The CDR3 consists of 14 residues. CDR1 is KGHSH and CDR2 is LQKENI in the germline V gene. Trimming cost V 4 bases and J 3 bases, with 13 bases left between them.

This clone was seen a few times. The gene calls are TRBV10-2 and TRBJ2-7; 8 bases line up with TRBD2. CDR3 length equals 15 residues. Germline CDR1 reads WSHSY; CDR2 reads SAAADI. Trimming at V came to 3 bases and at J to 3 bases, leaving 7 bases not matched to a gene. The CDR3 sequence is CASSESGGRNYEQYF. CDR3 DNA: TGCGCCAGCAGTGAATCGGGCGGGAGGAACTACGAGCAGTACTTC.

CDR3 nucleotide sequence: TGTGCCAGCAAACCGGGACTAGCTTCCTACGAGCAGTACTTC. As protein: CASKPGLASYEQYF. This chain links TRBV6-5 with TRBJ2-5; 9 bases are shared with TRBD2. The DNA end lines up better with TRBJ2-7; the J call may be wrong. The germline CDR1 and CDR2 sequences are MNHEY and SVGAGI. CDR3 length: 14 amino acids.

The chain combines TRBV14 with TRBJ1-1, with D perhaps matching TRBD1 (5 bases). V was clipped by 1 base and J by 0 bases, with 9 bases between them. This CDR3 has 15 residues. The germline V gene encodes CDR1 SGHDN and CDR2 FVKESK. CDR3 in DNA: TGTGCCAGCAGCCAAGGGGCAGGGCTGAACACTGAAGCTTTCTTT. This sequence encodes CASSQGAGLNTEAFF.

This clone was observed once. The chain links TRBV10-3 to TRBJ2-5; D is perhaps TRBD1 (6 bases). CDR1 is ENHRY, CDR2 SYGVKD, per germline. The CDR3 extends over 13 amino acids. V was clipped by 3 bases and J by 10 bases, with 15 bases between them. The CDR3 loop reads CAISDRDIRDQYF. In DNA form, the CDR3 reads TGTGCCATCAGTGACCGGGACATTAGGGACCAGTACTTC.

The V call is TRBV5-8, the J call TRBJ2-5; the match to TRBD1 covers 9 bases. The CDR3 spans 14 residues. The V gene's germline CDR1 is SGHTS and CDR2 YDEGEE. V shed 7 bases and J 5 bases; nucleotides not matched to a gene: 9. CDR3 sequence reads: CASRKQGARETQYF. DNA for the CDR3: TGTGCCAGCCGCAAACAGGGGGCTCGGGAGACCCAGTACTTC.

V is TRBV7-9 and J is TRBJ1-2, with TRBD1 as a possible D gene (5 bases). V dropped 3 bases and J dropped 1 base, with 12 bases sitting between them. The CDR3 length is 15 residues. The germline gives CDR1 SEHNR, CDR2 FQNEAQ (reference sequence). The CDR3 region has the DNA TGTGCCAGCAGCTTGTTGGGGGTTGGTAACTATGGCTACACCTTC. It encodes CASSLLGVGNYGYTF.

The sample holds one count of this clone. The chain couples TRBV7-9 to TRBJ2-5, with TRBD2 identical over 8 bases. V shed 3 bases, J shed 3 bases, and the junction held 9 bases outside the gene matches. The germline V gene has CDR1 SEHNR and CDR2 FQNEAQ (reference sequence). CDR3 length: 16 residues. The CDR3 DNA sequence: TGTGCCAGCAGCTTGGGACCGGGAGGGAGGGAAGAGACCCAGTACTTC. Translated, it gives CASSLGPGGREETQYF.

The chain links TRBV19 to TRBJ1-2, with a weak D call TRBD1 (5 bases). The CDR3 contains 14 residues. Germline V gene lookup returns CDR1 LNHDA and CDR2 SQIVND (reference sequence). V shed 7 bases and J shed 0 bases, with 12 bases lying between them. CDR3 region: CASIDRIANYGYTF. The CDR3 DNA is TGTGCCAGTATCGACAGAATCGCTAACTATGGCTACACCTTC.

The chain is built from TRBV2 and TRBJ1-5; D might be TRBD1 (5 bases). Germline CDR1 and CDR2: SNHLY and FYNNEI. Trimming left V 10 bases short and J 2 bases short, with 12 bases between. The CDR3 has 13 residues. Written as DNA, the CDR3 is TGTGCCACCAGGGAATCTGGCAATCAGCCCCAGCATTTT. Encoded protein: CATRESGNQPQHF. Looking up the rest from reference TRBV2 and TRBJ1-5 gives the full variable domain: EPEVTQTPSHQVTQMGQEVILRCVPISNHLYFYWYRQILGQKVEFLVSFYNNEISEKSEIFDDQFSVERPDGSNFTLKIRSTKLEDSAMYFCATRESGNQPQHFGDGTRLSIL.

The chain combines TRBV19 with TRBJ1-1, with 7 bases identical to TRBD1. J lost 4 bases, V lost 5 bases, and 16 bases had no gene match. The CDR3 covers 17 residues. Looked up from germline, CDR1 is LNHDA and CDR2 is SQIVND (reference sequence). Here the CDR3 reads CASSPQLRQGKGTEAFF. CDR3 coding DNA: TGTGCCAGTAGTCCCCAACTGAGACAGGGCAAGGGCACTGAAGCTTTCTTT.

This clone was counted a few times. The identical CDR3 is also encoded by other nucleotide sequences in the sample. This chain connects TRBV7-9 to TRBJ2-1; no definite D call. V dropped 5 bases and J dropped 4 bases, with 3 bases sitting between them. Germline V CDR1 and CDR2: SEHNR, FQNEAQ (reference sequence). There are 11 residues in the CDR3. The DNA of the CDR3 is TGTGCCAGCAGCCCATACAATGAGCAGTTCTTC. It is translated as CASSPYNEQFF.

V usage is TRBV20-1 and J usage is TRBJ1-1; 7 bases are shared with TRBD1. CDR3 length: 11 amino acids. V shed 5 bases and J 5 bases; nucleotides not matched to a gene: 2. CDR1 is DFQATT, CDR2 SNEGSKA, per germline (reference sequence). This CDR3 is CSAGDRTEAFF. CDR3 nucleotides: TGCAGTGCTGGGGACAGAACTGAAGCTTTCTTT.

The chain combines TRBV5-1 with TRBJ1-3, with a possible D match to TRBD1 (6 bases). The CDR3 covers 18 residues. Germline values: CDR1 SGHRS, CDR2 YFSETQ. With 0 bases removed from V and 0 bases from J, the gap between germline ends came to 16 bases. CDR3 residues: CASSLEGHSATSGNTIYF. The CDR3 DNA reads TGCGCCAGCAGCTTGGAGGGACACTCCGCCACCTCTGGAAACACCATATATTTT.

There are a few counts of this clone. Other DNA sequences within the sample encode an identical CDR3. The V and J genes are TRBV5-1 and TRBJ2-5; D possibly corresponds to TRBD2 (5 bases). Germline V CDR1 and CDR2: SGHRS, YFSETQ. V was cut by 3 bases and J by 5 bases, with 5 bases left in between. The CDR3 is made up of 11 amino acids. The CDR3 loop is CASSSGETQYF. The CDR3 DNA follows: TGCGCCAGCAGCTCGGGGGAGACCCAGTACTTC.

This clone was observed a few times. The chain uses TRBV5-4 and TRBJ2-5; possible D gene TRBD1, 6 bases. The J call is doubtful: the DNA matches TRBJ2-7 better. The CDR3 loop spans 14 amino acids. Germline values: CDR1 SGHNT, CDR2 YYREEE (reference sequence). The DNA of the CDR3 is TGTGCCAGCAGCCCGGAGCCGGGACACAACGAGCAGTACTTC. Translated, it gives CASSPEPGHNEQYF.

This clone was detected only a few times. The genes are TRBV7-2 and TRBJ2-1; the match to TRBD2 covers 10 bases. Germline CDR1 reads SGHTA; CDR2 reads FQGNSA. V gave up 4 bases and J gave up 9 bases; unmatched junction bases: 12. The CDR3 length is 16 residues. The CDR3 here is CASSWALAGDGSEQFF. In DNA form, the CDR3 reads TGTGCCAGCAGCTGGGCTCTAGCGGGGGACGGTAGTGAGCAGTTCTTC.